This passage covers 3 T cell receptor beta chains from one sample sequenced in a study of blood T cell repertoires in COVID-19. Clones were sequenced by immunoSEQ multiplex PCR, and TCRdb holds only the in-frame ones, with some missing. Here the sample spans more than 35,000 clones, 75% to 90% being singletons. Sequencing used peripheral blood. All receptors come from a man aged 50 to 60 with active or convalescent COVID-19.

The rearrangement joins TRBV9 to TRBJ2-1, with 12 positions matching TRBD1. Germline V gene data show CDR1 as SGDLS and CDR2 as YYNGEE. V lost 3 bases, J lost 8 bases, and 6 bases stayed unmatched. This CDR3 has 15 residues. CDR3 bases: TGTGCCAGCAGCGACCCCGGGACAGGGGGCCATGAGCAGTTCTTC. The encoded protein is CASSDPGTGGHEQFF.

The V gene is TRBV15, the J gene TRBJ2-1; D is uncertain. Germline loops: CDR1 LNHNV, CDR2 YYDKDF (reference sequence). Trimming stripped 3 bases from V and 11 bases from J, with 11 bases between. The CDR3 runs to 12 residues. This CDR3 is CATSSQRIQQFF. DNA for the CDR3: TGTGCCACCAGCAGCCAGCGAATTCAGCAGTTCTTC.

The V call is TRBV7-9, the J call TRBJ1-1; no clear D gene. V lost 2 bases to trimming and J lost 7 bases, with 8 bases between them. Germline-derived CDR1 and CDR2 are SEHNR and FQNEAQ (reference sequence). CDR3 length equals 12 residues. This CDR3 is CASSLPGYEAFF. The CDR3 DNA follows: TGTGCCAGCAGCTTACCGGGGTATGAAGCTTTCTTT.